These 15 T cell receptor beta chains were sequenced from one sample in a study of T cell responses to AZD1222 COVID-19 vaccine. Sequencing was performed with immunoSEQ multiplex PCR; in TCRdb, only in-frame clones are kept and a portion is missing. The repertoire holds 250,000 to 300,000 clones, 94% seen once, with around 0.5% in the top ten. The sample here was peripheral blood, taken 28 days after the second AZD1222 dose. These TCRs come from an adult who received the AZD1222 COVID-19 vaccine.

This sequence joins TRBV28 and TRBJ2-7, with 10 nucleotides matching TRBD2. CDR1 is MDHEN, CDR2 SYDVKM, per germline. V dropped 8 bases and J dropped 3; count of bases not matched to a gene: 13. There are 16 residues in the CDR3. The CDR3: CASRTLIGLADYEQYF. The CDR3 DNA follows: TGTGCCAGCCGAACACTCATCGGACTAGCGGACTACGAGCAGTACTTC.

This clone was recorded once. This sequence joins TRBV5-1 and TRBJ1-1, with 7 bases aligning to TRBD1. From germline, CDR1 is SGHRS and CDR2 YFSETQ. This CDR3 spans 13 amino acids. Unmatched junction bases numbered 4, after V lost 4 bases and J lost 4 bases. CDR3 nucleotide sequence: TGCGCCAGCAGCCCGTCAGGGGGCACTGAAGCTTTCTTT. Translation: CASSPSGGTEAFF.

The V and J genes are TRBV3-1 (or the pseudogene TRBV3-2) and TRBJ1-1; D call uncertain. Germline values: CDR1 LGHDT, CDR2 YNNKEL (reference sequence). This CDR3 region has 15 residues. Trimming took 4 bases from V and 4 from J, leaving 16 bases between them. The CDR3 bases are TGTGCCAGCAGCCTAAGAACCCTCTACCCCACTGAAGCTTTCTTT. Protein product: CASSLRTLYPTEAFF.

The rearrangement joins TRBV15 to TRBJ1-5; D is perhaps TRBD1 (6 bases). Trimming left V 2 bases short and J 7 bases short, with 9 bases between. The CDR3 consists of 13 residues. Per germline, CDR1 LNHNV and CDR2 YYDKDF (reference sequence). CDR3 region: CATSRQGRQPQHF. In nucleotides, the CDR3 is TGTGCCACCAGCAGACAGGGGAGGCAGCCCCAGCATTTT.

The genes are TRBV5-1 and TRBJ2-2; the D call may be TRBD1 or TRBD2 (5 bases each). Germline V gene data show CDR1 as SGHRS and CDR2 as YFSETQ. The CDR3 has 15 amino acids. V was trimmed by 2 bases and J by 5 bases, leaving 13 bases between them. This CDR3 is CASSFGQGGTGELFF. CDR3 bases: TGCGCCAGCAGCTTCGGGCAGGGCGGGACCGGGGAGCTGTTTTTT.

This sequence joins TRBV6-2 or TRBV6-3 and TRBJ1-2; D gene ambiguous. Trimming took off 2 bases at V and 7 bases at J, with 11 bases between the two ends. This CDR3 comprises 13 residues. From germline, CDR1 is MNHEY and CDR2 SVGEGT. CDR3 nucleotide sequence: TGTGCCAGCAGTTACGTTGGGGTTGGTGGCTACACCTTC. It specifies CASSYVGVGGYTF.

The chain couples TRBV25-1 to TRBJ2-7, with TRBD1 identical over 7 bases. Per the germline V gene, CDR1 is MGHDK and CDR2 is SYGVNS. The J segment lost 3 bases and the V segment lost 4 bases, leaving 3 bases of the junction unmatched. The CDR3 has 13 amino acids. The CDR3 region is CASSGTGSYEQYF. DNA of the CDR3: TGTGCCAGCAGTGGGACAGGTAGCTACGAGCAGTACTTC.

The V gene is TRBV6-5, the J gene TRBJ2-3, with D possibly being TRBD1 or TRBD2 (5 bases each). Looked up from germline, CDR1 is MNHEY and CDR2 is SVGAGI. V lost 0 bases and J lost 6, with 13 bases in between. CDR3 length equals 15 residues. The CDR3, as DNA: TGTGCCAGCAGTTACTCGTACGATGAGGGGGATACGCAGTATTTT. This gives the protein CASSYSYDEGDTQYF.

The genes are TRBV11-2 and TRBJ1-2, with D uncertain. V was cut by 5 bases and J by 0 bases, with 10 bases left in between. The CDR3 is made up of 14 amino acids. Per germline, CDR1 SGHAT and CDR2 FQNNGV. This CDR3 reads CASSITQTNYGYTF. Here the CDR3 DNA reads TGTGCCAGCAGCATCACCCAGACTAACTATGGCTACACCTTC.

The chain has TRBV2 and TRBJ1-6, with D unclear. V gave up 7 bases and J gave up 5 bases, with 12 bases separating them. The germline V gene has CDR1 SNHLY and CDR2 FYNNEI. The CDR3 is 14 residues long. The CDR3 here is CASKVGFNNSPLHF. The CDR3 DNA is TGTGCCAGCAAGGTGGGATTTAATAATTCACCCCTCCACTTT.

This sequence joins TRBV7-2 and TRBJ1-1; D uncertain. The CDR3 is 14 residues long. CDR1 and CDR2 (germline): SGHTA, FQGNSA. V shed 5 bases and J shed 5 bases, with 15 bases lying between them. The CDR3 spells CASSAPGGLTEAFF. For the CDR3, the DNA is TGTGCCAGCAGCGCCCCCGGCGGCCTGACTGAAGCTTTCTTT.

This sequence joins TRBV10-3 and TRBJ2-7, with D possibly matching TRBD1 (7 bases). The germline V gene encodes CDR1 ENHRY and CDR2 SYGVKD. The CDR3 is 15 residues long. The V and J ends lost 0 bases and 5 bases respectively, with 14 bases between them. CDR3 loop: CAISESVEGANEQYF. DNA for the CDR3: TGTGCCATCAGTGAGTCGGTGGAGGGGGCCAACGAGCAGTACTTC.

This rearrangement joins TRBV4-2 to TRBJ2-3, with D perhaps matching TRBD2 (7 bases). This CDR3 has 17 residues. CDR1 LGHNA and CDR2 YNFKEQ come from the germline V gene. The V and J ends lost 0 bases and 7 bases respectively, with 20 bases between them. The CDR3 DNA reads TGTGCCAGCAGCCAAGATCGGGGGGCGACAGCGGGGTATACGCAGTATTTT. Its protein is CASSQDRGATAGYTQYF.

The chain's CDR3 is CASSGGQTSDTQYF. CDR3 coding DNA: TGCGCCAGCAGCGGAGGACAGACCTCAGATACGCAGTATTTT. The chain employs TRBV5-1 and TRBJ2-3; TRBD1 is a possible D gene (6 bases). The CDR3 contains 14 residues. Germline values: CDR1 SGHRS, CDR2 YFSETQ. Trimming removed 4 bases from V and 4 bases from J, with 13 bases in between.

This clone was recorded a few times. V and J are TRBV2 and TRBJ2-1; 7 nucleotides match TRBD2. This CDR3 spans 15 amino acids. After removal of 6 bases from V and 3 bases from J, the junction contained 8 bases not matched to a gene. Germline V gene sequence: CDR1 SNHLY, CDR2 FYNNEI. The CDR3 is CASRGTGEGYNEQFF. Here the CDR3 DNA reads TGTGCCAGCAGGGGTACGGGGGAGGGCTACAATGAGCAGTTCTTC.